Each of the 29 T cell receptor beta chains below was sequenced from the same sample in a study of blood T cell repertoires in COVID-19. The protocol was immunoSEQ multiplex PCR, while the TCRdb copy is restricted to in-frame clones and leaves out a portion. The sample has under 400,000 clones, about 86% seen once. The sequenced sample was PBMCs or T cells enriched from blood (not recorded which). Receptors were obtained from a woman in her 40s with acute COVID-19.

The chain joins TRBV19 to TRBJ1-4, with D hard to call. Germline assignment: CDR1 LNHDA and CDR2 SQIVND (reference sequence). The CDR3 totals 14 residues. V dropped 8 bases and J dropped 1 base, with 11 bases sitting between them. Here the CDR3 DNA reads TGTGCCAGTCGTCGGAGCGGAACTAATGAAAAACTGTTTTTT. Protein: CASRRSGTNEKLFF.

CDR3 sequence reads: CASATQVSNQPQHF. The DNA of the CDR3 is TGTGCCAGCGCAACACAAGTTAGCAATCAGCCCCAGCATTTT. The gene calls are TRBV28 and TRBJ1-5; no firm D call. This CDR3 comprises 14 residues. Trimming took off 8 bases at V and 0 bases at J, with 11 bases between the two ends. Germline V gene sequence: CDR1 MDHEN, CDR2 SYDVKM.

This clone was counted only a few times. The gene calls are TRBV7-9 and TRBJ1-2; D perhaps matches TRBD1 (6 bases). Trimming removed 1 base at V and 11 bases at J, with 11 bases between. Germline CDR1 SEHNR, CDR2 FQNEAQ (reference sequence). The CDR3 covers 12 residues. CDR3 amino acids: CASSLEGTPYTF. The DNA of the CDR3 is TGTGCCAGCAGCTTAGAGGGGACACCATACACCTTC.

V usage is TRBV19 and J usage is TRBJ1-5; 7 bases line up with TRBD1. Germline V lookup: CDR1 LNHDA, CDR2 SQIVND (reference sequence). CDR3 length: 16 amino acids. The V and J ends lost 3 bases and 1 base, in that order; junction bases with no gene match: 6. The CDR3 here is CASSIPGQLSNQPQHF. For the CDR3, the DNA is TGTGCCAGTAGTATTCCGGGACAGTTGAGCAATCAGCCCCAGCATTTT.

The count of this clone is one. The V and J genes are TRBV6-2 or TRBV6-3 and TRBJ2-1; 9 bases line up with TRBD2. V gave up 6 bases and J gave up 2 bases; unmatched junction bases: 5. CDR1 is MNHEY and CDR2 is SVGEGT in the germline V gene. This CDR3 has 15 residues. Here the CDR3 reads CASSPIAGAYNEQFF. DNA for the CDR3: TGTGCCAGCAGCCCCATAGCGGGGGCCTACAATGAGCAGTTCTTC.

The chain couples TRBV6-5 to TRBJ1-5, with D unresolved. This CDR3 is 14 amino acids long. The germline V and J ends were trimmed by 6 bases and 6 bases, with 15 bases remaining between them. Per the germline V gene, CDR1 is MNHEY and CDR2 is SVGAGI. The CDR3 DNA sequence: TGTGCCAGCAGCACGGACTGGTTCGCTCAGCCCCAGCATTTT. Amino acid sequence: CASSTDWFAQPQHF.

The CDR3 bases are TGTGCCAGTAGTTCACAGATGTATCAGCCCCAGCATTTT. This translates into CASSSQMYQPQHF. The V call is TRBV19, the J call TRBJ1-5; D not certain. V was clipped by 5 bases and J by 5 bases, with 10 bases between them. Germline CDR1 reads LNHDA; CDR2 reads SQIVND (reference sequence). CDR3 size: 13 residues.

Only one count was recorded for this clone. The genes are TRBV18 and TRBJ1-1; D gene uncertain. The germline gives CDR1 KGHSH, CDR2 LQKENI. The CDR3 consists of 16 residues. Trimming removed 3 bases at V and 0 bases at J, with 14 bases between. The CDR3 is CASSPGQLRLNTEAFF. CDR3 coding DNA: TGTGCCAGCTCACCGGGCCAGCTCAGATTGAACACTGAAGCTTTCTTT.

The chain has TRBV18 and TRBJ1-1; D is uncertain. Germline CDR1 and CDR2: KGHSH and LQKENI. There are 14 residues in the CDR3. Trimming stripped 3 bases from V and 6 bases from J, with 14 bases between. In DNA form, the CDR3 reads TGTGCCAGCTCACCCGGGTCGTTAAATCCTGAAGCTTTCTTT. This sequence encodes CASSPGSLNPEAFF.

This sequence joins TRBV6-1 and TRBJ2-5; no reliable D call. Germline loops: CDR1 MNHNS, CDR2 SASEGT. This CDR3 comprises 14 residues. V was clipped by 1 base and J by 8 bases, with 14 bases between them. CDR3 bases: TGTGCCAGCAGTGAAGAACCTAATTCAGGCACCCAGTACTTC. Encoded protein: CASSEEPNSGTQYF.

The V call is TRBV29-1, the J call TRBJ2-7; D might be TRBD2 (5 bases). In germline, CDR1 is SQVTM, CDR2 ANQGSEA. This CDR3 is 12 amino acids long. V lost 5 bases and J lost 5, with 13 bases in between. CDR3 in amino acids: CSVSPRGNEQYF. In DNA, the CDR3 is TGCAGCGTTTCCCCCCGAGGGAACGAGCAGTACTTC.

This clone is a singleton in its sample. The chain couples TRBV10-3 to TRBJ2-7, with 8 nucleotides matching TRBD1. This CDR3 comprises 13 residues. The V and J ends lost 9 bases and 5 bases, in that order; junction bases with no gene match: 9. In germline, CDR1 is ENHRY, CDR2 SYGVKD. The CDR3 nucleotides read TGTGCCATGAAGACAGGGGAGGTCCACGAGCAGTACTTC. This sequence encodes CAMKTGEVHEQYF.

The chain couples TRBV7-6 to TRBJ2-7, with a weak D call TRBD2 (5 bases). Trimming took off 1 base at V and 0 bases at J, with 13 bases between the two ends. Germline-derived CDR1 and CDR2 are SGHVS and FNYEAQ. This CDR3 region has 16 residues. The DNA of the CDR3 is TGTGCCAGCAGCTTAGGGGTCGGGGAAACCTCCTACGAGCAGTACTTC. This gives the protein CASSLGVGETSYEQYF.

The V and J genes are TRBV6-2 or TRBV6-3 and TRBJ2-1; D gene unclear. From germline, CDR1 is MNHEY and CDR2 SVGEGT. CDR3 length: 13 amino acids. Deletions cut 6 bases from V and 6 bases from J, with 12 bases between. CDR3 nucleotides: TGTGCCAGCAGCGGCCCAGAGCGCAATGAGCAGTTCTTC. Amino acids: CASSGPERNEQFF.

The chain couples TRBV29-1 to TRBJ2-7; D might be TRBD1 (6 bases). V was pared by 4 bases and J by 6 bases, with 19 bases between. The CDR3 consists of 14 residues. Germline V gene sequence: CDR1 SQVTM, CDR2 ANQGSEA. CDR3 amino acids: CSVVLRQVGGEQYF. The CDR3 DNA reads as TGCAGCGTTGTGTTAAGACAGGTGGGTGGCGAGCAGTACTTC.

This chain uses TRBV6-6 with TRBJ2-3; possibly TRBD1 for D (6 bases). V lost 5 bases and J lost 8, with 14 bases in between. Germline V lookup: CDR1 MNHNY, CDR2 SVGAGI (reference sequence). The CDR3 has 13 residues. DNA of the CDR3: TGTGCCAGCAGTGACCGGGACACTGGTACGCAGTATTTT. Translation gives CASSDRDTGTQYF.

The chain couples TRBV28 to TRBJ1-4; D is ambiguous. CDR3 length: 14 amino acids. The germline V and J ends were trimmed by 6 bases and 0 bases, with 8 bases remaining between them. CDR1 and CDR2 (germline): MDHEN, SYDVKM. The CDR3: CASRSPATNEKLFF. Here the CDR3 DNA reads TGTGCCAGCAGAAGCCCTGCAACTAATGAAAAACTGTTTTTT. Together with reference TRBV28 and TRBJ1-4, the CDR3 gives the full variable domain: DVKVTQSSRYLVKRTGEKVFLECVQDMDHENMFWYRQDPGLGLRLIYFSYDVKMKEKGDIPEGYSVSREKKERFSLILESASTNQTSMYLCASRSPATNEKLFFGSGTQLSVL.

The chain employs TRBV10-3 and TRBJ2-2; 7 bases are a match to TRBD1. The germline V gene has CDR1 ENHRY and CDR2 SYGVKD. The CDR3 loop spans 14 amino acids. Unmatched junction bases numbered 6, after V lost 8 bases and J lost 3 bases. In DNA form, the CDR3 reads TGTGCCATCCCGACAGGGAAAGACACCGGGGAGCTGTTTTTT. Its translation is CAIPTGKDTGELFF.

The rearrangement links TRBV5-4 to TRBJ1-3; TRBD1 matches at 7 bases. Trimming took 2 bases from V and 4 from J; bases not matched to a gene: 3. This CDR3 comprises 14 residues. In germline, CDR1 is SGHNT, CDR2 YYREEE (reference sequence). The CDR3 region is CASSLKGAGNTIYF. DNA of the CDR3: TGTGCCAGCAGCTTAAAGGGGGCCGGAAACACCATATATTTT.

This chain joins TRBV24-1 and TRBJ2-1; 9 bases agree with TRBD1. In germline, CDR1 is KGHDR, CDR2 SFDVKD. The length of the CDR3 is 16 residues. V dropped 4 bases and J dropped 3; count of bases not matched to a gene: 6. Here the CDR3 DNA reads TGTGCCACCAGTGACCCCGACAGGGGGGGCTACAATGAGCAGTTCTTC. Protein product: CATSDPDRGGYNEQFF.

J is TRBJ1-1 and V is TRBV7-9; TRBD1 matches 8 bases. V gave up 1 base and J gave up 1 base; unmatched junction bases: 11. The CDR3 is 18 amino acids. Germline CDR1 is SEHNR and CDR2 is FQNEAQ (reference sequence). CDR3 region: CASSLGRRTGRGNTEAFF. The CDR3 DNA reads as TGTGCCAGCAGCTTAGGTCGCCGGACAGGGAGAGGGAACACTGAAGCTTTCTTT. The full variable domain, with the rest looked up from reference TRBV7-9 and TRBJ1-1, is DTGVSQNPRHKITKRGQNVTFRCDPISEHNRLYWYRQTLGQGPEFLTYFQNEAQLEKSRLLSDRFSAERPKGSFSTLEIQRTEQGDSAMYLCASSLGRRTGRGNTEAFFGQGTRLTVV.

Worth noting for this clone: Its ends do not fully match the called genes, so a read error is possible. This sequence joins TRBV5-4 and TRBJ2-1; D perhaps matches TRBD2 (6 bases). The CDR3 is 18 amino acids. Looked up from germline, CDR1 is SGHNT and CDR2 is YYREEE (reference sequence). The CDR3 is CASSLGGTGRAIYNDQFF. DNA of the CDR3: TGTGCCAGCAGCTTGGGGGGGACCGGGAGAGCGATATACAATGATCAGTTCTTC.

The chain uses TRBV3-1 (or the pseudogene TRBV3-2) and TRBJ2-3; the D gene is possibly TRBD2 (6 bases). CDR1 is LGHDT and CDR2 is YNNKEL in the germline V gene (reference sequence). Trimming took 0 bases from V and 6 from J, leaving 7 bases between them. This CDR3 is built from 13 residues. The CDR3 region is CASSQDRGDTQYF. The CDR3 DNA sequence: TGTGCCAGCAGCCAAGATCGGGGGGATACGCAGTATTTT.

V usage is TRBV28 and J usage is TRBJ1-2; 10 nucleotides match TRBD1. Unmatched junction bases numbered 3, after V lost 2 bases and J lost 6 bases. The V gene's germline CDR1 is MDHEN and CDR2 SYDVKM. This CDR3 is 14 amino acids long. The DNA of the CDR3 is TGTGCCAGCAGTTTAACTGGGACAGGGGATGGCTACACCTTC. Protein sequence: CASSLTGTGDGYTF.

The chain is built from TRBV4-1 and TRBJ2-1; TRBD2 aligns across 9 bases. J was trimmed by 4 bases and V by 1 base; bases with no gene match: 11. CDR1 and CDR2 (germline): MGHRA, YSYEKL. The CDR3 spans 18 residues. CDR3 nucleotides: TGCGCCAGCAGCCAAGCCTGGGGCGGGGGGGCCTTGTACAATGAGCAGTTCTTC. Its protein is CASSQAWGGGALYNEQFF.

The chain employs TRBV5-1 and TRBJ1-2, with 7 bases lining up with TRBD1. Germline CDR1 is SGHRS and CDR2 is YFSETQ. After removal of 4 bases from V and 2 bases from J, the junction contained 8 bases not matched to a gene. The CDR3 consists of 15 residues. CDR3 sequence reads: CASSEQGDSNYGYTF. The CDR3 nucleotides are TGCGCCAGCAGCGAACAAGGGGACAGCAACTATGGCTACACCTTC.

This chain connects TRBV2 to TRBJ1-4, with TRBD1 as a possible D gene (6 bases). Germline CDR1 reads SNHLY; CDR2 reads FYNNEI. V lost 6 bases, J lost 11 bases, and 25 bases lay in between. This CDR3 has 16 residues. The CDR3 DNA reads TGTGCCAGCAGCGCCTTATACAGGGTAAAGCCTGAGAAACTGTTTTTT. Protein sequence: CASSALYRVKPEKLFF.

This chain links TRBV6-5 with TRBJ1-4, with D perhaps matching TRBD1 (6 bases). The length of the CDR3 is 16 residues. Germline V gene data show CDR1 as MNHEY and CDR2 as SVGAGI. The germline V and J ends were trimmed by 6 bases and 0 bases, with 14 bases remaining between them. The CDR3 region is CASSYGQTATNEKLFF. CDR3 DNA: TGTGCCAGCAGCTACGGACAGACTGCAACTAATGAAAAACTGTTTTTT.

The sample holds a few counts of this clone. CDR3 DNA: TGTGCCAGCAGCTTGGATAGTTTAGCGGGATTGACCGGGGAGCTGTTTTTT. This gives the protein CASSLDSLAGLTGELFF. The gene calls are TRBV5-4 and TRBJ2-2; 8 bases agree with TRBD2. This CDR3 comprises 17 residues. The V gene end was trimmed by 0 bases and the J gene end by 5 bases; junction bases not matched to a gene: 9. The germline V gene encodes CDR1 SGHNT and CDR2 YYREEE (reference sequence).